The 2 T cell receptor beta chains below all came from one sample that was sequenced in a study of response to subunit inactivated influenza vaccine. TCRdb called the RT-PCR reads again in MiXCR, with one record for every CDR3 protein. The sample lists 800,000 to 1,000,000 distinct CDR3 sequences, roughly 20% occurring once. The starting material was PBMCs from blood, obtained about 5 days after vaccination. The receptors here all came from a middle-aged man who received an inactivated influenza vaccine.

This chain joins TRBV12-3 or TRBV12-4 and TRBJ1-1, with D uncertain. The V end was cut by 1 base, the J end by 4 bases, with 7 bases between. The CDR3 loop spans 13 amino acids. CDR3 region: CASSLVWTTEAFF. The CDR3 nucleotides are TGTGCCAGCAGTTTAGTCTGGACCACTGAAGCTTTCTTT.

This clonotype was seen a handful of times. This chain joins TRBV5-6 and TRBJ2-7, with a possible D match to TRBD2 (6 bases). With 3 bases removed from V and 3 bases from J, the gap between germline ends came to 16 bases. The CDR3 is 15 residues long. Germline CDR1 and CDR2: SGHDT and YYEEEE. CDR3: CASSYAGGRNYEQYF. The CDR3 coding sequence is TGTGCCAGCAGCTATGCCGGGGGAAGGAACTACGAGCAGTACTTC.